The 14 T cell receptor beta chains below were found in one sample sequenced in a study of T cell responses to AZD1222 COVID-19 vaccine. TCRdb's copy holds only in-frame clones and misses some; the assay was immunoSEQ multiplex PCR. The sample shows about 150,000 clones, around 87% of them seen only once. Sequenced material: peripheral blood, taken 28 days after the second AZD1222 dose. The source is an adult who received the AZD1222 COVID-19 vaccine.

The DNA for the CDR3 is TGTGCCAGCAGCTTGCGGGACAGTTCTTATGGCTACACCTTC. This codes for CASSLRDSSYGYTF. The V call is TRBV5-5, the J call TRBJ1-2, with TRBD1 matching 7 bases. Trimming took 1 base from V and 5 from J; bases not matched to a gene: 5. CDR1 is SGHKS, CDR2 YYEKEE, per germline (reference sequence). This CDR3 has 14 residues.

The gene calls are TRBV2 and TRBJ1-5; no clear D gene. There are 14 residues in the CDR3. V lost 7 bases and J lost 9, with 19 bases in between. Germline CDR1 is SNHLY and CDR2 is FYNNEI. The CDR3, as DNA: TGTGCCAGCAATCCGGACGGGAGTCAATTGCCCCAGCATTTT. Translation: CASNPDGSQLPQHF.

This clone was counted once. V usage is TRBV11-1 and J usage is TRBJ2-5; 9 bases line up with TRBD1. V lost 5 bases and J lost 4; bases outside the gene matches: 5. The germline gives CDR1 SGHAT, CDR2 FQDESV (reference sequence). The CDR3 sequence is 14 residues long. This CDR3 is CASSGGQGIETQYF. The CDR3 DNA is TGTGCCAGCAGCGGTGGACAGGGGATAGAGACCCAGTACTTC.

The chain employs TRBV7-2 and TRBJ2-5; 12 bases are shared with TRBD1. In germline, CDR1 is SGHTA, CDR2 FQGNSA. V shed 4 bases and J 5 bases; nucleotides not matched to a gene: 5. This CDR3 contains 15 residues. As DNA, the CDR3 is TGTGCCAGCAGCTGGGGACAGGGGGCTGAGGAGACCCAGTACTTC. It codes for CASSWGQGAEETQYF.

The rearrangement links TRBV5-4 to TRBJ2-7, with TRBD2 matching over 11 bases. Looked up from germline, CDR1 is SGHNT and CDR2 is YYREEE (reference sequence). This CDR3 is 18 amino acids long. Trimming at V came to 5 bases and at J to 2 bases, leaving 15 bases not matched to a gene. The CDR3 DNA reads as TGTGCCAGCAGAGGTCGTAGGGAAAGACTAGCGGGAACCTACGAGCAGTACTTC. As protein: CASRGRRERLAGTYEQYF.

This clone came up once. This CDR3 reads CASSQRPSSGNTIYF. DNA of the CDR3: TGTGCCAGCAGCCAAAGGCCCAGCTCTGGAAACACCATATATTTT. This chain connects TRBV3-1 (or the pseudogene TRBV3-2) to TRBJ1-3, with D uncertain. The V end lost 2 bases, the J end lost 0 bases, and 8 bases lay between the germline ends. CDR3 length: 15 residues. Germline values: CDR1 LGHDT, CDR2 YNNKEL (reference sequence).

V gene TRBV18 combines with J gene TRBJ1-2, with D unclear. CDR1 and CDR2 (germline): KGHSH, LQKENI. The V gene lost 2 bases and the J gene lost 5 bases, with 9 bases spanning the gap. The CDR3 has 13 residues. CDR3 nucleotide sequence: TGTGCCAGCTCACCAGACACTAGTTATGGCTACACCTTC. This gives the protein CASSPDTSYGYTF. Full variable domain (remainder filled in from reference TRBV18 and TRBJ1-2): NAGVMQNPRHLVRRRGQEARLRCSPMKGHSHVYWYRQLPEEGLKFMVYLQKENIIDESGMPKERFSAEFPKEGPSILRIQQVVRGDSAAYFCASSPDTSYGYTFGSGTRLTVV.

This clone has just one count. The CDR3 spells CASSRILLRVEAFF. The CDR3, as DNA: TGTGCCAGCAGCCGGATCCTCCTACGGGTGGAAGCTTTCTTT. The chain carries TRBV3-1 (or the pseudogene TRBV3-2) and TRBJ1-1, with D unclear. This CDR3 comprises 14 residues. Germline V gene sequence: CDR1 LGHDT, CDR2 YNNKEL (reference sequence). V shed 4 bases and J shed 8 bases, with 17 bases lying between them.

This chain uses TRBV15 with TRBJ1-3; tentative D call: TRBD1 (5 bases). CDR1 is LNHNV, CDR2 YYDKDF, per germline (reference sequence). V lost 0 bases, J lost 0 bases, and 9 bases lay in between. The CDR3 spans 16 residues. CDR3 region: CATSRDVGTSGNTIYF. The CDR3 coding sequence is TGTGCCACCAGCAGAGATGTCGGGACCTCTGGAAACACCATATATTTT. Filled out from reference TRBV15 and TRBJ1-3, the complete variable domain reads DAMVIQNPRYQVTQFGKPVTLSCSQTLNHNVMYWYQQKSSQAPKLLFHYYDKDFNNEADTPDNFQSRRPNTSFCFLDIRSPGLGDTAMYLCATSRDVGTSGNTIYFGEGSWLTVV.

The chain links TRBV13 to TRBJ1-5, with TRBD1 identical over 8 bases. The CDR3 runs to 15 residues. Germline CDR1 is PRHDT and CDR2 is FYEKMQ (reference sequence). V lost 5 bases, J lost 5 bases, and 8 bases stayed unmatched. The CDR3 DNA sequence: TGTGCCAGCAGCAGAGGACAGGGAGGCTATCAGCCCCAGCATTTT. Its translation is CASSRGQGGYQPQHF. The variable domain in full, with the rest retrieved from reference TRBV13 and TRBJ1-5, is AAGVIQSPRHLIKEKRETATLKCYPIPRHDTVYWYQQGPGQDPQFLISFYEKMQSDKGSIPDRFSAQQFSDYHSELNMSSLELGDSALYFCASSRGQGGYQPQHFGDGTRLSIL.

This chain uses TRBV6-6 with TRBJ1-3; D might be TRBD1 (5 bases). The germline gives CDR1 MNHNY, CDR2 SVGAGI (reference sequence). The CDR3 totals 16 residues. V was pared by 6 bases and J by 0 bases, with 15 bases between. This CDR3 is CASSLGTPGSGNTIYF. In DNA, the CDR3 is TGTGCCAGCAGCCTCGGGACTCCCGGCTCTGGAAACACCATATATTTT.

The CDR3 DNA sequence: TGTGCCAGCAGCAAGGGACAGGGGGCAGAGACCCAGTACTTC. Residues: CASSKGQGAETQYF. V gene TRBV7-2 combines with J gene TRBJ2-5; 12 nucleotides align to TRBD1. The ends lost 5 bases at V and 4 bases at J; junction bases unmatched: 2. This CDR3 spans 14 amino acids. The germline V gene has CDR1 SGHTA and CDR2 FQGNSA.

V and J are TRBV20-1 and TRBJ2-5; D not certain. Germline loops: CDR1 DFQATT, CDR2 SNEGSKA (reference sequence). The CDR3 loop spans 10 amino acids. V dropped 3 bases and J dropped 12 bases, with 11 bases sitting between them. The CDR3, as DNA: TGCAGTGCTAGCTTACAGACTGAGTACTTC. This sequence encodes CSASLQTEYF.

The chain is built from TRBV5-1 and TRBJ2-2; D may be TRBD1 (6 bases). CDR1 is SGHRS and CDR2 is YFSETQ in the germline V gene. Trimming pared 3 bases from V and 3 bases from J, leaving 15 bases between. The CDR3 spans 16 residues. Here the CDR3 reads CASSWTGTPDTGELFF. CDR3 bases: TGCGCCAGCAGCTGGACCGGGACACCAGACACCGGGGAGCTGTTTTTT.